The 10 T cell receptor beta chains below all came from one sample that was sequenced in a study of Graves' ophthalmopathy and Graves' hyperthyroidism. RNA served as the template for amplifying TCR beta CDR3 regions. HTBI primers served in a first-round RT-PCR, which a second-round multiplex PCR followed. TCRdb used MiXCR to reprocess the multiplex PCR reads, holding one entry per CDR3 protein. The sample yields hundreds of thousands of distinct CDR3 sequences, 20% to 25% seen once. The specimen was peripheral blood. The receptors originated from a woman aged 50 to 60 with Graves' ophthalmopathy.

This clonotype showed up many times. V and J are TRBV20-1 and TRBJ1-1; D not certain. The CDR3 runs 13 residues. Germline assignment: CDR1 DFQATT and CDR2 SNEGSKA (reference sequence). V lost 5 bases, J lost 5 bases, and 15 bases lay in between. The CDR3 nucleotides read TGCAGTGCTCTTGCACGGTCGGGAACTGAAGCTTTCTTT. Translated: CSALARSGTEAFF.

CDR3 in amino acids: CASSTGTGTMNTEAFF. The CDR3 DNA sequence: TGTGCCAGCAGTACCGGGACCGGGACTATGAACACTGAAGCTTTCTTT. The chain carries TRBV12-3 or TRBV12-4 and TRBJ1-1, with D tentatively TRBD1 (5 bases). V was pared by 5 bases and J by 0 bases, with 16 bases between. This CDR3 region has 16 residues.

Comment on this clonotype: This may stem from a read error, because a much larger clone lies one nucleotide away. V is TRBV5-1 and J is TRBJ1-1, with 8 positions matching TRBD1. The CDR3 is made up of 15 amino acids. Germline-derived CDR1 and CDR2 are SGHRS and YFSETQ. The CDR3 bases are TGCGTCAGCAGCCTAAACGCAGGGGGCAACACTGAAGCTTTCTTT. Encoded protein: CVSSLNAGGNTEAFF.

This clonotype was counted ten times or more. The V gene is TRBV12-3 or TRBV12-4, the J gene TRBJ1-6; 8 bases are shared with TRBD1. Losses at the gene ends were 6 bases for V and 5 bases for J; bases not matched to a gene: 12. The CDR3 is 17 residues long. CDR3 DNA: TGTGCCAGCAGAGCGCCGGGACAGGAAAGGGATAATTCACCCCTCCACTTT. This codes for CASRAPGQERDNSPLHF.

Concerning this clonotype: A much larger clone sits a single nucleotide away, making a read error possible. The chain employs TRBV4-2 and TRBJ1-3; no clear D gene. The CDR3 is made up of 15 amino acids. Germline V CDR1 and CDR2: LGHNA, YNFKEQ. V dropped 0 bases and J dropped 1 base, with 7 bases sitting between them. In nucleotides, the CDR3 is TGTGCCAGCAGCCAAGACAGACCATCTGGAAACACCATATATTTT. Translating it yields CASSQDRPSGNTIYF.

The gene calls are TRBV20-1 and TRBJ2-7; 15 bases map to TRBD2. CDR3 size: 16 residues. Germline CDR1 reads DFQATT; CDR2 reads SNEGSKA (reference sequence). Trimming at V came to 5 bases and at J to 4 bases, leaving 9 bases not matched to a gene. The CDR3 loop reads CSAGGLAGGPYYEQYF. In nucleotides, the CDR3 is TGCAGTGCTGGAGGACTAGCGGGAGGGCCTTATTACGAGCAGTACTTC.

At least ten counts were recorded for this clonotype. CDR3 DNA sequence: TGTGCCAGCAGACGGGCCGGGGGGTACACATCGAACACTGAAGCTTTCTTT. Translating it yields CASRRAGGYTSNTEAFF. The V and J genes are TRBV12-3 or TRBV12-4 and TRBJ1-1; D is possibly TRBD1 (5 bases). This CDR3 is built from 17 residues. V gave up 6 bases and J gave up 1 base, with 21 bases separating them.

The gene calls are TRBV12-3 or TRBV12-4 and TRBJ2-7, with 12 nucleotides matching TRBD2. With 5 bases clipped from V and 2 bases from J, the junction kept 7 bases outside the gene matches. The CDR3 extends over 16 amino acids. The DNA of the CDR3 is TGTGCCAGCAGTGACGGACTAGCGGGATATACCTACGAGCAGTACTTC. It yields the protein CASSDGLAGYTYEQYF.

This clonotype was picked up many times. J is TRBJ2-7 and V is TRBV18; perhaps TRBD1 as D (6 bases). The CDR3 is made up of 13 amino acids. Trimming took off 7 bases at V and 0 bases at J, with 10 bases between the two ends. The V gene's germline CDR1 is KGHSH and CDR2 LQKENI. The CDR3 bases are TGTGCCAGCTTGTCGACAGGCTCCTACGAGCAGTACTTC. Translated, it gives CASLSTGSYEQYF.

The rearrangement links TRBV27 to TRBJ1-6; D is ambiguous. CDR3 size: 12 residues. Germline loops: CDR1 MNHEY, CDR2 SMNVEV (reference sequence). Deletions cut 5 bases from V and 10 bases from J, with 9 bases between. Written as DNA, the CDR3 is TGTGCCAGCAGTACCCCGGGCTCACCCCTCCACTTT. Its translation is CASSTPGSPLHF.